The sequence of this T cell receptor beta chain was determined in a study of identical twins. Findings of the study overall: Alpha sequences out of frame and shared by twins had excess low generation probability. Researchers reported weaker excess twin sharing in beta out-of-frame sequences.

The CDR3 contains 17 residues. V shed 6 bases, J shed 0 bases, and the junction held 12 bases outside the gene matches. As for this clonotype: Antigen: not known.

A universal primer site was created by template switching, with the cDNA bearing unique molecular identifiers. Each CDR3 protein gets one entry after TCRdb re-called the 5' RACE reads with MiXCR. The sample gives approximately 890,000 distinct CDR3 sequences, over 9% of which show up once; around 1.6% is in the top ten. The sample was also reused in another study, on yellow fever vaccine responses in identical twins.

The V call is TRBV12-3 or TRBV12-4, the J call TRBJ2-3; 7 bases map to TRBD2. The clonotype originates from a woman between 18 and 30 years old in good health. The specimen was PBMCs. The CDR3 coding sequence is TGTGCCAGCAGCCCCTACGGGAGGACCTCTAGCACAGATACGCAGTATTTT. It codes for CASSPYGRTSSTDTQYF.